This T cell receptor beta chain was sequenced in a study of OX40 agonist ivuxolimab in advanced cancers. Unmatched junction bases numbered 8, after V lost 5 bases and J lost 2 bases. Germline CDR1 SEHNR, CDR2 FQNEAQ (reference sequence). The CDR3 totals 17 residues. This table comes from immunoSEQ multiplex PCR, and its TCRdb copy is limited to in-frame clones, with some not included. The table has around 64,000 clones, 80% seen once. Patients were excluded for autoimmune disease history or systemic immunosuppression. Blood sampling took place at baseline, cycle 4 day 1, and cycle 7 day 1. The genes are TRBV7-9 and TRBJ2-6; 8 bases agree with TRBD1. The clonotype comes from an adult with an advanced solid tumor such as melanoma, head and neck, liver or kidney cancer. The source material was CD4+ or CD8+ T cells sorted from blood, sampled in a trial of the OX40 agonist ivuxolimab. CDR3 protein: CASSVRTGRAGANVLTF. CDR3 coding DNA: TGTGCCAGCAGCGTAAGGACAGGGCGGGCTGGGGCCAACGTCCTGACTTTC. The full variable domain, with the rest looked up from reference TRBV7-9 and TRBJ2-6, is DTGVSQNPRHKITKRGQNVTFRCDPISEHNRLYWYRQTLGQGPEFLTYFQNEAQLEKSRLLSDRFSAERPKGSFSTLEIQRTEQGDSAMYLCASSVRTGRAGANVLTFGAGSRLTVL.